One T cell receptor beta chain is described in this entry. This sample stems from a study of T-cell memory formation after mild COVID-19. For the study at large: TCR clustering was largely donor specific.

Germline CDR1 reads SGHTA; CDR2 reads FQGNSA. V lost 4 bases, J lost 1 base, and 13 bases lay in between. CDR3 length: 15 residues. TCRdb re-derived calls from the 5' RACE reads in MiXCR, one entry per CDR3 protein. The sample shows about 250,000 distinct CDR3 sequences, approximately 15% of them seen only once. Input material: PBMCs or a T cell subset sorted from them (not recorded which). This rearrangement joins TRBV7-2 to TRBJ1-1, with a possible D match to TRBD1 (5 bases). The source of this sequence is an adult woman who had mild COVID-19 (a few samples of this study predate the infection). Cell type and time point are not known. The CDR3 region is CASSSYLGGNTEAFF. The CDR3 region has the DNA TGTGCCAGCAGCTCTTACCTCGGGGGGAACACTGAAGCTTTCTTT.